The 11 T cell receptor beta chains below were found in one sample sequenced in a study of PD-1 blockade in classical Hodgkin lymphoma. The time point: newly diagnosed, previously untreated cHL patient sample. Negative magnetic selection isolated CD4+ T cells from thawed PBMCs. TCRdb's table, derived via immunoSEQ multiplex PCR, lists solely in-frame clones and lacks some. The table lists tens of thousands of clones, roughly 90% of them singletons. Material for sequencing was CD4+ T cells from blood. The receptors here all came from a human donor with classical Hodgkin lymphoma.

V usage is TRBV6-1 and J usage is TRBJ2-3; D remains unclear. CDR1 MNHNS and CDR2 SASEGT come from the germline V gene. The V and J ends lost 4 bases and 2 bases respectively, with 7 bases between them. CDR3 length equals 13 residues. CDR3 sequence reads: CASSVAVTDTQYF. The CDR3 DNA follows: TGTGCCAGCAGTGTCGCGGTCACAGATACGCAGTATTTT.

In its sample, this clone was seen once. CDR3 DNA: TGCAGTGCTACCAGCTACAATGAGCAGTTCTTC. Residues: CSATSYNEQFF. The V call is TRBV20-1, the J call TRBJ2-1; D ambiguous. V lost 4 bases and J lost 3, with 4 bases in between. Germline CDR1 and CDR2: DFQATT and SNEGSKA (reference sequence). This CDR3 comprises 11 residues.

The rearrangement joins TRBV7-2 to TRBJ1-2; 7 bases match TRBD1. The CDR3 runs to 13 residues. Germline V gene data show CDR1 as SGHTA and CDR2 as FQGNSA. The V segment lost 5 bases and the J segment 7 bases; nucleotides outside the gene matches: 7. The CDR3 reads CASSAQTGFGYTF. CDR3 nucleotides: TGTGCCAGCAGCGCCCAGACAGGGTTTGGCTACACCTTC.

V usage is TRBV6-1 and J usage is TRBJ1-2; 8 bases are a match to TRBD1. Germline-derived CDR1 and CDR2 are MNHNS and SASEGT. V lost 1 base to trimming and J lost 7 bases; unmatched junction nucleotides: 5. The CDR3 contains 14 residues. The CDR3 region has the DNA TGTGCCAGCAGTGAAGGAGGACAGGGCCTTGGCTACACCTTC. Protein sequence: CASSEGGQGLGYTF.

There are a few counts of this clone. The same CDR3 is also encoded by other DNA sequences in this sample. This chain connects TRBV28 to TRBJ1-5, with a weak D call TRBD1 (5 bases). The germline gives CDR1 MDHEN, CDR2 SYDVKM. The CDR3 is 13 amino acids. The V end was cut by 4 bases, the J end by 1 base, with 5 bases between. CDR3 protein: CASSWGSNQPQHF. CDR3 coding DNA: TGTGCCAGCAGTTGGGGGAGCAATCAGCCCCAGCATTTT.

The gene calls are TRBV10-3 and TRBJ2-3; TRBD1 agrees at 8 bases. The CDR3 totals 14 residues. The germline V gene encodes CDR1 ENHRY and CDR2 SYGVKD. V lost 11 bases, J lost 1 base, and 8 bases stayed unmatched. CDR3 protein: CASGQGFGTDTQYF. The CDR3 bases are TGTGCCTCAGGACAGGGCTTCGGCACAGATACGCAGTATTTT.

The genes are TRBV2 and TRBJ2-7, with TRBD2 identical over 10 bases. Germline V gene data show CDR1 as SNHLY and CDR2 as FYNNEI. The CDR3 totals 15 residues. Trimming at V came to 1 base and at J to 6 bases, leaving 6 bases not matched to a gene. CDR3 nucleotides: TGTGCCAGCAGTGAAGGAGCGGGGGGGCCAGGCGAGCAGTACTTC. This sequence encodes CASSEGAGGPGEQYF.

CDR3 protein: CASSSLAGLGPEQFF. CDR3 DNA: TGTGCCAGCAGCTCATTAGCGGGATTGGGCCCCGAGCAGTTCTTC. The chain carries TRBV7-9 and TRBJ2-1, with TRBD2 matching over 8 bases. The CDR3 has 15 residues. Germline CDR1 SEHNR, CDR2 FQNEAQ (reference sequence). Unmatched junction bases numbered 12, after V lost 4 bases and J lost 10 bases.

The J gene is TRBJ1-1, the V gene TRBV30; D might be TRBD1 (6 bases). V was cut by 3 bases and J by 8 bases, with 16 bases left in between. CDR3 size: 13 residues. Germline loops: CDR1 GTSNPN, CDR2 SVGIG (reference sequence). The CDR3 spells CAWRHLGGQEAFF. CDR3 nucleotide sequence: TGTGCCTGGAGGCACCTAGGGGGACAAGAAGCTTTCTTT. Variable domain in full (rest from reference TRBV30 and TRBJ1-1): SQTIHQWPATLVQPVGSPLSLECTVEGTSNPNLYWYRQAAGRGLQLLFYSVGIGQISSEVPQNLSASRPQDRQFILSSKKLLLSDSGFYLCAWRHLGGQEAFFGQGTRLTVV.

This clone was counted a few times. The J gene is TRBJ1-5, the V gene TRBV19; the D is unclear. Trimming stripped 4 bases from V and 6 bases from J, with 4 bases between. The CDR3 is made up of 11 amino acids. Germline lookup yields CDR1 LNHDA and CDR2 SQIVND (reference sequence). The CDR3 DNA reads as TGTGCCAGTAGTAGAGGTCAGCCCCAGCATTTT. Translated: CASSRGQPQHF.

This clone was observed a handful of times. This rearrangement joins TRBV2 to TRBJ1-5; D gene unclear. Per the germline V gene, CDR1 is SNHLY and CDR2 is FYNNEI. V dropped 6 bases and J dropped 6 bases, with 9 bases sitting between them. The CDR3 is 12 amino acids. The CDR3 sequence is CASSEEVQPQHF. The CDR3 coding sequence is TGTGCCAGCAGCGAGGAGGTTCAGCCCCAGCATTTT.